This T cell receptor (beta chain) was obtained from a study of early T cells in non-severe SARS-CoV-2 infection. Study as a whole: The sequenced material was bulk RNA from unsorted whole blood, and its chains were unpaired.

CDR1 is MNHEY and CDR2 is SMNVEV in the germline V gene (reference sequence). This CDR3 comprises 15 residues. Deletions cut 3 bases from V and 3 bases from J, with 15 bases between. Individually, cDNA molecules had unique molecular identifiers attached to them. TCRdb re-derived calls from the 5' RACE reads in MiXCR, one entry per CDR3 protein. The sample lists about 25,000 distinct CDR3 sequences; about 4.6% were seen once. The source material was whole blood. This receptor was taken from an adult who was a healthcare worker with PCR-confirmed SARS-CoV-2 infection or an uninfected control (not recorded which). V and J are TRBV27 and TRBJ2-7; TRBD2 is a possible D gene (6 bases). The CDR3 DNA sequence: TGTGCCAGCAGTTTCACGCGGGGACGGATCTACGAGCAGTACTTC. It is translated as CASSFTRGRIYEQYF.